Listed below are T cell receptor beta chains from one sample, sequenced in a study of shared clonotypes between healthy human individuals. TCRdb keeps only in-frame clones here, not all; method: immunoSEQ multiplex PCR. The data show some 900,000 clones, around 80% seen once. The specimen sequenced was memory CD4+ T cells sorted from blood. The receptors shown here come from a man younger than 35 in good health. Each CDR3 is given without its conserved first and last residue. Each record gives: CDR3 protein, V gene, clone size. The size field is filled for only some rows; it gives once, few, many or a size class.

ASSLGGEGQY | TRBV5-1 | NA
ARSLVCRQGLMNTEAF | TRBV5-3 | NA
ASSVDELQETQY | TRBV6-1 | NA
ASRGQGGSYNEQF | TRBV6-1 | NA
ASSLVPTGSTQY | TRBV11-2 | NA
ASSTRERGGTTQY | TRBV9 | once
ASSAQGAPMNTEAF | TRBV27 | NA
ASSTLAGVETQY | TRBV5-1 | NA
ASSETGYQPQH | TRBV2 | few
ASSGTVEAF | TRBV7-9 | NA
ATSPEAYLLGEQF | TRBV15 | once
AWGTHTGELF | TRBV30 | NA
ASSRTVNTEAF | TRBV19 | few
AWSLYGNYGYT | TRBV30 | NA
ASRSPDRGLSPLH | TRBV12-2 | few
ASSYDSGGWNTGELF | TRBV5-4 | NA
ATSRDRAGVDRSPLH | TRBV15 | NA